This T cell receptor beta chain emerged from a study of blood T cells in healthy people across ages. A note on this clonotype: What it binds is not known.

Study findings and constraints: Without sorted subsets, naive and antigen-experienced compartments could not be conclusively compared. Per million T cells, TCR beta diversity dropped roughly linearly as age increased.

With a J-beta primer mix and a sample-barcoded 5' primer, a second PCR ran roughly 6 to 11 cycles. Through a template-switch adaptor with 12 random nucleotides, each cDNA molecule received a tag. One entry per CDR3 protein, called by TCRdb with MiXCR from the 5' RACE reads. The data hold about 1.4 million distinct CDR3 sequences, with 55% to 75% observed a single time. Sequencing was performed on blood. The clonotype was recovered from a man aged 18 to 29 in good health.

CDR3: CASSHTRQGTDTQYF. The CDR3 DNA reads TGCGCCAGCAGCCACACTAGGCAGGGCACAGATACGCAGTATTTT. This chain connects TRBV4-3 to TRBJ2-3, with D possibly matching TRBD2 (5 bases). Trimming shortened V by 3 bases and J by 1 base, and 11 bases separated the two germline ends. Germline CDR1 LGHNA, CDR2 YSLEER. The CDR3 totals 15 residues.